The 12 T cell receptor beta chains given below trace back to one sample, sequenced in a study of blood T cell repertoires in COVID-19. Profiling relied on immunoSEQ multiplex PCR, and the TCRdb table lists in-frame clones only, not all of them. The sample yields approximately 74,000 clones, approximately 89% seen once. Source material: peripheral blood. The receptors shown here come from a woman in her sixties with active COVID-19.

Notes on this clone: Relative to the germline gene, one junction end is altered; a read error may explain this. The rearrangement links TRBV6-5 to TRBJ1-4, with D tentatively TRBD1 (5 bases). The germline gives CDR1 MNHEY, CDR2 SVGAGI. The CDR3 spans 16 residues. For the CDR3, the DNA is TGTGCCAGCAGTTACTCTTTAGGGGTATCTAATAAAAAACTGTTTTTT. Residues: CASSYSLGVSNKKLFF.

This CDR3 reads CASSATGVPGGNTIYF. CDR3 nucleotides: TGTGCCAGTAGTGCCACAGGGGTCCCGGGAGGAAACACCATATATTTT. The chain links TRBV19 to TRBJ1-3; 7 bases agree with TRBD1. The CDR3 runs to 16 residues. CDR1 is LNHDA and CDR2 is SQIVND in the germline V gene (reference sequence). The ends lost 5 bases at V and 4 bases at J; junction bases unmatched: 11. Full variable domain (remainder filled in from reference TRBV19 and TRBJ1-3): DGGITQSPKYLFRKEGQNVTLSCEQNLNHDAMYWYRQDPGQGLRLIYYSQIVNDFQKGDIAEGYSVSREKKESFPLTVTSAQKNPTAFYLCASSATGVPGGNTIYFGEGSWLTVV.

A single count supports this clone. This sequence joins TRBV3-1 (or the pseudogene TRBV3-2) and TRBJ2-5, with D unresolved. V lost 0 bases and J lost 6, with 14 bases in between. This CDR3 is 15 amino acids long. The germline gives CDR1 LGHDT, CDR2 YNNKEL (reference sequence). The chain's CDR3 is CASSQDLVSSKTQYF. In DNA form, the CDR3 reads TGTGCCAGCAGCCAAGACTTAGTAAGCTCAAAGACCCAGTACTTC.

The V call is TRBV30, the J call TRBJ2-7, with 12 bases fitting TRBD2. V shed 2 bases, J shed 4 bases, and the junction held 0 bases outside the gene matches. The CDR3 has 13 amino acids. Germline V gives CDR1 GTSNPN, CDR2 SVGIG (reference sequence). The CDR3 is CAWSLAGGYEQYF. The DNA for the CDR3 is TGTGCCTGGAGTCTAGCGGGAGGGTACGAGCAGTACTTC.

The chain recombines TRBV5-4 with TRBJ1-4; TRBD1 might be the D (5 bases). The CDR3 is made up of 14 amino acids. Looked up from germline, CDR1 is SGHNT and CDR2 is YYREEE (reference sequence). V was trimmed by 6 bases and J by 4 bases, leaving 13 bases between them. The CDR3 DNA sequence: TGTGCCAGCACGGGAGGACACCTTAATGAAAAACTGTTTTTT. Translation: CASTGGHLNEKLFF.

The chain employs TRBV5-1 and TRBJ2-3, with 9 bases fitting TRBD2. V dropped 4 bases and J dropped 0; count of bases not matched to a gene: 12. Germline assignment: CDR1 SGHRS and CDR2 YFSETQ. The CDR3 consists of 18 residues. The DNA for the CDR3 is TGCGCCAGCAGCCTGGGACTAGCTCCAAGGTGGAGCACAGATACGCAGTATTTT. It specifies CASSLGLAPRWSTDTQYF. Together with reference TRBV5-1 and TRBJ2-3, the CDR3 gives the full variable domain: KAGVTQTPRYLIKTRGQQVTLSCSPISGHRSVSWYQQTPGQGLQFLFEYFSETQRNKGNFPGRFSGRQFSNSRSEMNVSTLELGDSALYLCASSLGLAPRWSTDTQYFGPGTRLTVL.

This sequence joins TRBV20-1 and TRBJ2-3, with D possibly matching TRBD2 (6 bases). There are 15 residues in the CDR3. V was pared by 3 bases and J by 0 bases, with 13 bases between. Germline V gene lookup returns CDR1 DFQATT and CDR2 SNEGSKA (reference sequence). This CDR3 is CSASKRSGSTDTQYF. The CDR3 DNA reads TGCAGTGCTAGTAAACGTAGCGGAAGCACAGATACGCAGTATTTT.

The chain has TRBV18 and TRBJ1-1; D is perhaps TRBD1 (6 bases). V was clipped by 3 bases and J by 8 bases, with 16 bases between them. The CDR3 is made up of 14 amino acids. CDR1 and CDR2 from the germline V gene are KGHSH and LQKENI. CDR3 nucleotide sequence: TGTGCCAGCTCACCGGGGGCCCAGGAGTTGGAAGCTTTCTTT. Protein: CASSPGAQELEAFF.

This sequence joins TRBV20-1 and TRBJ2-5; D is unclear. CDR1 is DFQATT, CDR2 SNEGSKA, per germline (reference sequence). V was clipped by 3 bases and J by 5 bases, with 7 bases between them. CDR3 length: 11 amino acids. The CDR3 bases are TGCAGTGCTAGGCCGCGGGAGACCCAGTACTTC. Protein sequence: CSARPRETQYF.

The rearrangement links TRBV6-5 to TRBJ1-5, with D possibly being TRBD1 (5 bases). From germline, CDR1 is MNHEY and CDR2 SVGAGI. The CDR3 extends over 13 amino acids. The V end was cut by 5 bases, the J end by 3 bases, with 8 bases between. CDR3 in amino acids: CASSRGPNQPQHF. The DNA for the CDR3 is TGTGCCAGCAGTAGGGGCCCCAATCAGCCCCAGCATTTT.

The chain uses TRBV11-2 and TRBJ1-2; 9 bases align to TRBD1. The V and J ends lost 8 bases and 4 bases, in that order; junction bases with no gene match: 8. This CDR3 has 14 residues. Germline V lookup: CDR1 SGHAT, CDR2 FQNNGV. CDR3 residues: CASHGGTGLYGYTF. CDR3 bases: TGTGCCAGCCACGGGGGGACAGGGCTCTATGGCTACACCTTC. The full variable domain, rest sourced from reference TRBV11-2 and TRBJ1-2, is EAGVAQSPRYKIIEKRQSVAFWCNPISGHATLYWYQQILGQGPKLLIQFQNNGVVDDSQLPKDRFSAERLKGVDSTLKIQPAKLEDSAVYLCASHGGTGLYGYTFGSGTRLTVV.

This chain links TRBV7-2 with TRBJ2-5; 8 positions match TRBD2. The germline CDR1 and CDR2 sequences are SGHTA and FQGNSA. This CDR3 has 15 amino acids. Losses at the gene ends were 5 bases for V and 5 bases for J; bases not matched to a gene: 10. CDR3 loop: CASSDRGLVSETQYF. CDR3 sequence (DNA): TGTGCCAGCAGCGACCGGGGACTAGTGTCGGAGACCCAGTACTTC.